The 8 T cell receptor beta chains below were found in one sample sequenced in a study of blood T cell repertoires in COVID-19. Using immunoSEQ multiplex PCR, the repertoire was profiled, and TCRdb retains in-frame clones only, with some absent. Here the sample spans around 200,000 clones, 80% to 90% being singletons. Sequences were obtained from peripheral blood. The receptors come from a woman older than 75 with acute or convalescent COVID-19.

The chain links TRBV6-6 to TRBJ1-2; D is undetermined. The CDR3 sequence is 13 residues long. V shed 0 bases and J shed 2 bases, with 4 bases lying between them. Germline V gene sequence: CDR1 MNHNY, CDR2 SVGAGI (reference sequence). The CDR3 bases are TGTGCCAGCAGTTACTCTTCAAACTATGGCTACACCTTC. Translated: CASSYSSNYGYTF.

In regard to this clone: Different DNA sequences within this sample yield the same CDR3. This sequence joins TRBV18 and TRBJ2-1, with 13 bases aligning to TRBD2. The V gene end was trimmed by 3 bases and the J gene end by 5 bases; junction bases not matched to a gene: 1. Germline V gene data show CDR1 as KGHSH and CDR2 as LQKENI. There are 15 residues in the CDR3. The CDR3 here is CASSPGLAGNNEQFF. CDR3 nucleotides: TGTGCCAGCTCACCGGGACTAGCGGGAAACAATGAGCAGTTCTTC.

The chain has TRBV11-2 and TRBJ2-7; 13 bases line up with TRBD2. This CDR3 spans 16 amino acids. Looked up from germline, CDR1 is SGHAT and CDR2 is FQNNGV. After removal of 0 bases from V and 5 bases from J, the junction contained 4 bases not matched to a gene. The CDR3 reads CASSLEGLAGAHEQYF. CDR3 nucleotide sequence: TGTGCCAGCAGCTTAGAAGGACTAGCGGGAGCCCACGAGCAGTACTTC.

The genes are TRBV3-1 (or the pseudogene TRBV3-2) and TRBJ2-1; D gene unclear. With 0 bases removed from V and 3 bases from J, the gap between germline ends came to 6 bases. There are 14 residues in the CDR3. Per germline, CDR1 LGHDT and CDR2 YNNKEL (reference sequence). In nucleotides, the CDR3 is TGTGCCAGCAGCCAAGAGTTCTACTACAATGAGCAGTTCTTC. It yields the protein CASSQEFYYNEQFF.

The CDR3 spells CASSLAWGRRGTNTEAFF. The CDR3 DNA reads as TGTGCCAGCAGCTTAGCGTGGGGGCGAAGGGGGACGAACACTGAAGCTTTCTTT. The chain is built from TRBV7-9 and TRBJ1-1; D may be TRBD1 (6 bases). Germline V gene lookup returns CDR1 SEHNR and CDR2 FQNEAQ (reference sequence). The CDR3 length is 18 residues. The ends were cut back, 0 bases at V and 1 base at J, with 18 bases in the middle.

This chain links TRBV3-1 (or the pseudogene TRBV3-2) with TRBJ1-3; perhaps TRBD1 as D (5 bases). The CDR3 is 16 amino acids. Trimming stripped 4 bases from V and 0 bases from J, with 13 bases between. CDR1 and CDR2 from the germline V gene are LGHDT and YNNKEL (reference sequence). CDR3: CASSPTSTVSGNTIYF. CDR3 coding DNA: TGTGCCAGCAGCCCCACTTCGACAGTCTCTGGAAACACCATATATTTT.

The V and J genes are TRBV24-1 and TRBJ1-5, with D possibly being TRBD1 (6 bases). The CDR3 runs to 17 residues. The ends were cut back, 5 bases at V and 10 bases at J, with 26 bases in the middle. The germline gives CDR1 KGHDR, CDR2 SFDVKD. In nucleotides, the CDR3 is TGTGCCACCAGTGGGAGTAGGTCACAGGGTTCTTTCTCCCCCCAGCATTTT. Encoded protein: CATSGSRSQGSFSPQHF.

A few counts support this clone. This chain connects TRBV7-2 to TRBJ1-5; 7 bases fit TRBD1. This CDR3 has 14 amino acids. CDR1 SGHTA and CDR2 FQGNSA come from the germline V gene. The junction had 7 bases not matched to a gene; V was cut back by 5 bases and J by 6 bases. CDR3 DNA sequence: TGTGCCAGCAGCCTCAGACAGGGAGCTCAGCCCCAGCATTTT. Translation gives CASSLRQGAQPQHF.